These 10 T cell receptor beta chains originate from one sample sequenced in a study of shared clonotypes between healthy human individuals. Assay: immunoSEQ multiplex PCR; the TCRdb copy retains only in-frame clones and omits some. The sample includes 2 million to 2.5 million clones, just over 90% of them seen just once. Cells designated naive CD8 were CD45RO-negative and were positively selected for CCR7, with terminally differentiated effector memory CD45RA+ cells excluded. Sample: naive CD8+ T cells from PBMCs. The source is a young man in good health. Some clones in this sample may be carry-over from other donors' samples.

The rearrangement uses TRBV6-1 and TRBJ1-5, with D perhaps matching TRBD1 (5 bases). Trimming pared 6 bases from V and 7 bases from J, leaving 19 bases between. The germline V gene encodes CDR1 MNHNS and CDR2 SASEGT. This CDR3 spans 15 amino acids. CDR3 nucleotides: TGTGCCAGCAGGAAGGTCGGGGGGGATAAGCAGCCCCAGCATTTT. This translates into CASRKVGGDKQPQHF.

The J gene is TRBJ2-6, the V gene TRBV7-9, with D uncertain. With 8 bases removed from V and 0 bases from J, the gap between germline ends came to 11 bases. This CDR3 has 15 residues. Germline assignment: CDR1 SEHNR and CDR2 FQNEAQ (reference sequence). CDR3 sequence reads: CASLTPVSGANVLTF. The DNA of the CDR3 is TGTGCCAGCCTAACGCCAGTCTCTGGGGCCAACGTCCTGACTTTC.

The chain employs TRBV10-3 and TRBJ2-7; D is undetermined. The CDR3 is 12 residues long. From germline, CDR1 is ENHRY and CDR2 SYGVKD. Trimming removed 4 bases at V and 6 bases at J, with 10 bases between. CDR3 bases: TGTGCCATCAGTGCAAACTCCCTCGAGCAGTACTTC. It translates to CAISANSLEQYF.

The rearrangement uses TRBV28 and TRBJ2-1; 7 bases match TRBD1. Germline V gives CDR1 MDHEN, CDR2 SYDVKM. V gave up 3 bases and J gave up 0 bases; unmatched junction bases: 8. The length of the CDR3 is 17 residues. CDR3 amino acids: CASSLEGQASSYNEQFF. CDR3 nucleotide sequence: TGTGCCAGCAGTTTGGAAGGACAGGCGAGCTCCTACAATGAGCAGTTCTTC.

The rearrangement links TRBV28 to TRBJ2-1; a weak D match, TRBD2 (5 bases). V lost 5 bases and J lost 7, with 15 bases in between. Germline loops: CDR1 MDHEN, CDR2 SYDVKM. The CDR3 has 14 residues. In DNA, the CDR3 is TGTGCCAGCAGTGTCCCGGGGAGTCAGAATGAGCAGTTCTTC. Translating gives CASSVPGSQNEQFF.

The chain carries TRBV16 and TRBJ1-4, with 7 bases lining up with TRBD1. This CDR3 is 17 amino acids long. Germline V gene sequence: CDR1 KGHSY, CDR2 FQNENV. The V segment lost 4 bases and the J segment 3 bases; nucleotides outside the gene matches: 11. CDR3 amino acids: CASSRAVGGSPNEKLFF. The CDR3 DNA reads TGTGCCAGCAGCCGCGCGGTAGGGGGCTCCCCTAATGAAAAACTGTTTTTT.

This chain links TRBV5-1 with TRBJ1-2, with 9 bases lining up with TRBD1. Losses at the gene ends were 2 bases for V and 4 bases for J; bases not matched to a gene: 6. The CDR3 is made up of 15 amino acids. Germline V gives CDR1 SGHRS, CDR2 YFSETQ. The CDR3 DNA sequence: TGCGCCAGCAGCTTCAGACAGGGGGTTATCTATGGCTACACCTTC. Translation gives CASSFRQGVIYGYTF.

This rearrangement joins TRBV2 to TRBJ1-1; D might be TRBD1 (5 bases). With 11 bases removed from V and 3 bases from J, the gap between germline ends came to 13 bases. Germline V gives CDR1 SNHLY, CDR2 FYNNEI. The CDR3 is 12 amino acids. The CDR3 DNA reads TGTGCCGCAAGCAGGGCGGACACTGAAGCTTTCTTT. Translation: CAASRADTEAFF.

V gene TRBV18 combines with J gene TRBJ1-1; D ambiguous. V lost 1 base, J lost 0 bases, and 15 bases lay in between. The length of the CDR3 is 17 residues. Looked up from germline, CDR1 is KGHSH and CDR2 is LQKENI. The CDR3 sequence is CASSPQKGPLLNTEAFF. DNA of the CDR3: TGTGCCAGCTCACCACAGAAGGGTCCATTGTTGAACACTGAAGCTTTCTTT.

The chain uses TRBV11-2 and TRBJ2-7, with 7 positions matching TRBD1. Germline CDR1 and CDR2: SGHAT and FQNNGV. The CDR3 loop spans 16 amino acids. V shed 0 bases and J 4 bases; nucleotides not matched to a gene: 9. The CDR3 reads CASSLEGDSIGYEQYF. DNA for the CDR3: TGTGCCAGCAGCTTAGAGGGGGACAGCATTGGATACGAGCAGTACTTC.